This TCR beta chain stems from a study of control samples from healthy donors and cancer patients. The CDR3 covers 14 residues. Trimming took off 2 bases at V and 3 bases at J, with 10 bases between the two ends. The V gene's germline CDR1 is MNHEY and CDR2 SVGAGI. The protocol was immunoSEQ multiplex PCR, while the TCRdb copy is restricted to in-frame clones and leaves out a portion. Here the sample spans around 180,000 clones, approximately 94% being singletons. Sequencing was carried out using blood. V and J are TRBV6-5 and TRBJ1-1, with D perhaps TRBD1 (6 bases). The sequence derives from a woman between 18 and 29 years old in good health. The CDR3 region has the DNA TGTGCCAGCAGTTACCAGGGGCCGGACACTGAAGCTTTCTTT. Its protein product is CASSYQGPDTEAFF.